Presented here are 3 T cell receptor beta chains from one specimen sequenced in a study of blood T cell repertoires in COVID-19. Measured with immunoSEQ multiplex PCR; TCRdb has only the in-frame clones, and not every one. The table shows 300,000 to 400,000 clones, with approximately 86% occurring only once. The sequencing sample was made of PBMCs or T cells enriched from blood (not recorded which). Receptors were obtained from a woman aged 40 to 50 with acute COVID-19.

The chain carries TRBV18 and TRBJ2-1; D unresolved. The V gene's germline CDR1 is KGHSH and CDR2 LQKENI. Trimming took off 5 bases at V and 10 bases at J, with 12 bases between the two ends. This CDR3 comprises 12 residues. The CDR3 loop reads CASSSPPSEQFF. The CDR3 DNA follows: TGTGCCAGCTCATCTCCCCCCTCCGAGCAGTTCTTC.

The gene calls are TRBV3-1 (or the pseudogene TRBV3-2) and TRBJ1-6; D is possibly TRBD1 (6 bases). Trimming removed 1 base at V and 3 bases at J, with 10 bases between. Germline lookup yields CDR1 LGHDT and CDR2 YNNKEL (reference sequence). This CDR3 has 16 amino acids. The CDR3 nucleotides are TGTGCCAGCAGCCAAGGAGGACAGAACTATAATTCACCCCTCCACTTT. It codes for CASSQGGQNYNSPLHF.

The chain is built from TRBV5-1 and TRBJ1-5; D is unresolved. Trimming left V 0 bases short and J 4 bases short, with 5 bases between. The CDR3 spans 13 residues. CDR1 is SGHRS and CDR2 is YFSETQ in the germline V gene. Written as DNA, the CDR3 is TGCGCCAGCAGCTTGGACAGAAATCAGCCCCAGCATTTT. Translated, it gives CASSLDRNQPQHF. The full variable domain, its missing parts supplied by reference TRBV5-1 and TRBJ1-5, is KAGVTQTPRYLIKTRGQQVTLSCSPISGHRSVSWYQQTPGQGLQFLFEYFSETQRNKGNFPGRFSGRQFSNSRSEMNVSTLELGDSALYLCASSLDRNQPQHFGDGTRLSIL.